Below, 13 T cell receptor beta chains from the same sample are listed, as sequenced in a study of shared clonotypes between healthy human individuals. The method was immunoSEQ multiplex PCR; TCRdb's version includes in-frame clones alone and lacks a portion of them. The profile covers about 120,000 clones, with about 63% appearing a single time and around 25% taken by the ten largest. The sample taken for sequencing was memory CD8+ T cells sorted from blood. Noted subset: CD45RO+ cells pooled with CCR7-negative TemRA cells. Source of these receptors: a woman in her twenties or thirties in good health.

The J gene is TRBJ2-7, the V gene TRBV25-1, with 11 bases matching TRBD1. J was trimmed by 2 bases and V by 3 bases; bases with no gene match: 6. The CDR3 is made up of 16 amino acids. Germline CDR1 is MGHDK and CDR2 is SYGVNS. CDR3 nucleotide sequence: TGTGCCAGCAGTGAGACCGGGACAGGGGGACCCTACGAGCAGTACTTC. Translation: CASSETGTGGPYEQYF.

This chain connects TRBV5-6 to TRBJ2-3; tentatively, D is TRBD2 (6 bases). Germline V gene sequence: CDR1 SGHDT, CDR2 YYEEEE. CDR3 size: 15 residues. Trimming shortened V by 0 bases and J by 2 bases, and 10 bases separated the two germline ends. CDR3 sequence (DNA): TGTGCCAGCAGCTTGGCCGGAGGGCTCACAGATACGCAGTATTTT. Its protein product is CASSLAGGLTDTQYF.

The CDR3 sequence: CASSLGRMSYEQYF. CDR3 DNA: TGTGCCAGCAGTTTAGGACGGATGTCCTACGAGCAGTACTTC. The rearrangement uses TRBV27 and TRBJ2-7; D unclear. This CDR3 comprises 14 residues. Deletions cut 2 bases from V and 1 base from J, with 9 bases between. Germline V lookup: CDR1 MNHEY, CDR2 SMNVEV (reference sequence).

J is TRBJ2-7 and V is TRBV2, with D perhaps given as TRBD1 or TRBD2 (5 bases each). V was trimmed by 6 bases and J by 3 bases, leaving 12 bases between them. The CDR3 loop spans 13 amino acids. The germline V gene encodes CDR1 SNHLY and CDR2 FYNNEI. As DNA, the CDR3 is TGTGCCAGCAGGGGGGTCCGGGTCTACGAGCAGTACTTC. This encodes CASRGVRVYEQYF.

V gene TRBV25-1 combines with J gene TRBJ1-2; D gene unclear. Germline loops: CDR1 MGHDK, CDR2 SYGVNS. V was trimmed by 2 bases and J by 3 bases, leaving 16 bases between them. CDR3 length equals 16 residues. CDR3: CASSEPAVAGHYGYTF. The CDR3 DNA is TGTGCCAGCAGTGAACCGGCTGTGGCTGGGCACTATGGCTACACCTTC.

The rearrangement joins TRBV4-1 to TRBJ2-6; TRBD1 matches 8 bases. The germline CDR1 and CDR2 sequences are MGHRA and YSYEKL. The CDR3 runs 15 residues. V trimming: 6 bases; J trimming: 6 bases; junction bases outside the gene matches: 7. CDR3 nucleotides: TGCGCCAGCAGAGGAAGGACAGGGACGGCCAACGTCCTGACTTTC. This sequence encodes CASRGRTGTANVLTF.

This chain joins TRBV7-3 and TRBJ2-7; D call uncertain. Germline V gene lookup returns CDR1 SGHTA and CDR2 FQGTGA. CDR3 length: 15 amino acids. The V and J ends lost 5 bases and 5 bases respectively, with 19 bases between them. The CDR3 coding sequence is TGTGCCAGCAGCCCTAAGACGCAGTCAATTCACGAGCAGTACTTC. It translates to CASSPKTQSIHEQYF.

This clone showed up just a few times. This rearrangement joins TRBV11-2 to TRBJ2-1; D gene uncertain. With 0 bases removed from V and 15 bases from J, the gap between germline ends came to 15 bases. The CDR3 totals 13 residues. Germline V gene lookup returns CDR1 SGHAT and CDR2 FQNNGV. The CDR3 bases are TGTGCCAGCAGCTTAGAAAACATGGGATCGCGGTTCTTC. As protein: CASSLENMGSRFF.

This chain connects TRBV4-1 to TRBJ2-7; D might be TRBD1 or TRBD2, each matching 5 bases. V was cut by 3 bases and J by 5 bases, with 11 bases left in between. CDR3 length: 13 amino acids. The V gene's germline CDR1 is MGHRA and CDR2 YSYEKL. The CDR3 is CASSQAGTHEQYF. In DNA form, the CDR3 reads TGCGCCAGCAGCCAGGCCGGGACCCACGAGCAGTACTTC.

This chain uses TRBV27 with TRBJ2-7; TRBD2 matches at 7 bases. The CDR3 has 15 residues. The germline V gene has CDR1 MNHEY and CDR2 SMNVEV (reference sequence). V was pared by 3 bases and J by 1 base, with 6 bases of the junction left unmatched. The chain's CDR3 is CASSFGGSGSYEQYF. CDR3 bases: TGTGCCAGCAGTTTTGGCGGGAGTGGATCCTACGAGCAGTACTTC.

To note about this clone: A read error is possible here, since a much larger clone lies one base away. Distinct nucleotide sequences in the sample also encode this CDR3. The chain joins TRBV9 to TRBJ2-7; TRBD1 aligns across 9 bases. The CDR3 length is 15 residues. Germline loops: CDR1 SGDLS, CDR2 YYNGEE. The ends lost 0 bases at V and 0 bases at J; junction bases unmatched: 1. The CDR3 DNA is TGTGCCAGCAGCGTAGGACAGGGGGACTCCTACGAGCAGTACTTC. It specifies CASSVGQGDSYEQYF.

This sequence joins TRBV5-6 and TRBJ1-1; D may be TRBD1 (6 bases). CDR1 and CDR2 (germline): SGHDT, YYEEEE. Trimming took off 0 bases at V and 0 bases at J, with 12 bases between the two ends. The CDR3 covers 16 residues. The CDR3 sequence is CASSLDPGTLNTEAFF. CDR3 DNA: TGTGCCAGCAGCTTGGATCCCGGGACACTGAACACTGAAGCTTTCTTT.

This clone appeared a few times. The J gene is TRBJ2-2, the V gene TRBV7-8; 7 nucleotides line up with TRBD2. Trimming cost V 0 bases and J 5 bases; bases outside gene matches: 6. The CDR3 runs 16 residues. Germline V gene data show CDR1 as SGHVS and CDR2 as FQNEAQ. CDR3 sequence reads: CASSLAPGGLTGELFF. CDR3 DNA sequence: TGTGCCAGCAGCTTAGCGCCGGGGGGACTGACCGGGGAGCTGTTTTTT.